The rows below give T cell receptor beta chains drawn from one sample of a study of T-cell reconstitution after alpha-beta-depleted transplantation in children. TCRdb independently ran MiXCR on the PCR reads; one entry per CDR3 protein. The table shows about 400,000 distinct CDR3 sequences, with about a fifth occurring only once. The sample here was PBMCs from the stem cell graft donor, taken from the stem cell graft. These TCRs come from a human donor who donated a stem cell graft to a child with acute myeloid leukemia. The CDR3 runs from the conserved cysteine through the conserved F or W. D genes are given only for firm matches. The size field is filled for only some rows; it gives once, few, many or a size class.

j_call clone_size d_call v_call cdr3_nt cdr3_aa
TRBJ2-1 - - TRBV29-1 TGCAGTGGACAAAAGGGACGGTTAAACTACAATGAGCAGTTCTTC CSGQKGRLNYNEQFF
TRBJ2-2 many - TRBV7-6 TGTGCCAGCACCCGGATGACCTACCGGGACACCGGGGAGCTGTTTTTT CASTRMTYRDTGELFF
TRBJ1-5 - - TRBV28 TGTGCCAGCAGAGAAGTTGGCCAGCCCCAGCATTTT CASREVGQPQHF
TRBJ2-2 few - TRBV7-6 TGTGCCAGCAGCTTAGATTTGGGGACCGGGGAGCTGTTTTTT CASSLDLGTGELFF
TRBJ2-1 - - TRBV28 TGTGCCAGCAGTTTGTTGACAGACAATGAGCAGTTCTTC CASSLLTDNEQFF
TRBJ2-1 many - TRBV7-2 TGTGCCAGCAGCCTACGCAGGAATGAGCAGTTCTTC CASSLRRNEQFF
TRBJ1-4 many - TRBV20-1 TGCAGTGCTAGATCATGGACAGCCGGGGGTGAAAAACTGTTTTTT CSARSWTAGGEKLFF
TRBJ2-1 many TRBD2 TRBV29-1 TGCAGCGTTGAAGGGGCTAGCGGGAAGTACAATGAGCAGTTCTTC CSVEGASGKYNEQFF
TRBJ1-2 - - TRBV5-6 TGTGCCAGCGACCGGGATGGAGATATCTATGGCTACACCTTC CASDRDGDIYGYTF
TRBJ1-5 few - TRBV6-1 TGTGCCAGCAGTGAAATTCTTGGATTTCGAACTGCCGATCGGCCCCAGCATTTT CASSEILGFRTADRPQHF
TRBJ2-5 - - TRBV12-3/TRBV12-4 TGTGCCAGCAGTTTAGCGAACACCCAAGAGACCCAGTACTTC CASSLANTQETQYF